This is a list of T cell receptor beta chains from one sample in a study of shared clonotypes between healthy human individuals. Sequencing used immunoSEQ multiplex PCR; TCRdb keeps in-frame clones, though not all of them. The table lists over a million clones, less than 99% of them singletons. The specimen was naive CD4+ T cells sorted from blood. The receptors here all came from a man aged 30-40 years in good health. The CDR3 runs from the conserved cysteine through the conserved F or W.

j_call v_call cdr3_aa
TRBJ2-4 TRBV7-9 CASSNGQYKNIQYF
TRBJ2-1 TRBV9 CASSVSRGLEYNEQFF
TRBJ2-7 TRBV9 CASSVASWGDEQYF
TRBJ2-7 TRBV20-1 CSASYRYF
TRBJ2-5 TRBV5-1 CASSLAGTSQETQYF
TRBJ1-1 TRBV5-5 CASSLVGPADTEAFF
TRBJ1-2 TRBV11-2 CASSQRSGEGYTF
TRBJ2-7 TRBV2 CASSDHRGTYEQYF
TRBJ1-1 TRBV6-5 CASMNRGRLTEAFF
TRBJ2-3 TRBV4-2 CASSHPRTDTQYF
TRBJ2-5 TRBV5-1 CASSKEVGQGLETQYF
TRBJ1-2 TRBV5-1 CASSLARGGSGYTF
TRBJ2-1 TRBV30 CAWSASGNSYNEQFF
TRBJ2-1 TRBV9 CASSVGTSGGIYNEQFF
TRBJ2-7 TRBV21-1 CASTKGKTGVNEQYF
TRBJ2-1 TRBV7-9 CASSFRVTLGLTSINEQFF
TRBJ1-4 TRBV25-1 CASSVTGGPNEKLFF
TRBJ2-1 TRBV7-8 CASSYREGLNEQFF
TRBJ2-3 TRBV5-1 CASSLGIAGPTDTQYF
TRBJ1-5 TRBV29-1 CSVSDRGGQPQHF
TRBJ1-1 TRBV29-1 CSVDGQRYTEAFF
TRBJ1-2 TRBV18 CASSPNVIRGKMVGYTF
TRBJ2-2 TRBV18 CASSLMSLANTGELFF
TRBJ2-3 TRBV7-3 CASSLGVTDTQYF
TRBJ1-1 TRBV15 CASWGTEAFF
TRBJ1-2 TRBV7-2 CASSPHPGAGGYTF
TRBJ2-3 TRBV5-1 CASSFGTGGTDTQYF
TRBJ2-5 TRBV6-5 CASSYMARAGETQYF
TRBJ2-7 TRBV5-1 CASSLGPSGVSYEQYF
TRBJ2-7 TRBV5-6 CASSWDRPAIEQYF
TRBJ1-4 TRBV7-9 CASSEDRGPEKLFF
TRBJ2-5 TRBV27 CASSQGTRGETQYF
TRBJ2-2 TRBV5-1 CASSLDLWSGELFF
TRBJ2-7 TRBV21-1 CASSTGGSGPPNSTVYEQYF
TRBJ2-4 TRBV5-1 CASSFGAAKNIQYF
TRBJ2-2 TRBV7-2 CASSLVGSSGELFF
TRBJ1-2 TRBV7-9 CASSLFGGVGYTF
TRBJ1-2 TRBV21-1 CASRTLLATENGYTF
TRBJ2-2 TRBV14 CASSLLGDSQNTGELFF
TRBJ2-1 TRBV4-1 CASSQDDRLAGGFYNEQFF
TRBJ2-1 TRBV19 CASSIVWPRSYNEQFF
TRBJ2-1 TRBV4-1 CASSQDSGGSYNEQFF
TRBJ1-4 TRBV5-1 CASSLDSGNEKLFF
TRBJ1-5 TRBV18 CASSLTGDIQPQHF
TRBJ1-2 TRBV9 CASRESGIHGYTF
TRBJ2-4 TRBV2 CASREAGNIQYF
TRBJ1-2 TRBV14 CASSQGGVVRGYTF
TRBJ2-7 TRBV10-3 CAISETAYEQYF
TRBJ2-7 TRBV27 CASSTSGTGLYEQYF
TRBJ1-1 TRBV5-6 CASSFRGNTEAFF
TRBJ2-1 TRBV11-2 CASSYDRGVGEQFF
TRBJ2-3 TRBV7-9 CASSPTGAGVPPDTQYF
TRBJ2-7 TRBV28 CASSQPGIYEQYF
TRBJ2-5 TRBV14 CASSRAGTWVTQYF
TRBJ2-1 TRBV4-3 CASSQDPRGTEQFF
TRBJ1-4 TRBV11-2 CASSFGANEKLFF
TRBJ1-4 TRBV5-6 CASSLAGRKLFF
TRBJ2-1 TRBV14 CASSPPGLAGANEQFF
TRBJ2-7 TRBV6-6 CASTPPDLSYEQYF
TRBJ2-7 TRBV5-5 CASSLGTSGSLYEQYF